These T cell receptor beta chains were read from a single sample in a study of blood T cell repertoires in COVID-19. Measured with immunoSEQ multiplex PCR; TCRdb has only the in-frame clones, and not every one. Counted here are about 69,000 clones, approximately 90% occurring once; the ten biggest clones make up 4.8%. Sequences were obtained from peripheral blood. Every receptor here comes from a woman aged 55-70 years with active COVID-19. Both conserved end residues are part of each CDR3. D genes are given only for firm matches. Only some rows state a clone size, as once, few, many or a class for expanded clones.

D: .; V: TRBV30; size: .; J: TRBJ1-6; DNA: TGTGCCTGGAGTCAGATAATTAATTCACCCCTCCACTTT; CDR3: CAWSQIINSPLHF
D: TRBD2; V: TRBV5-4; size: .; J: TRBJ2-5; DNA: TGTGCCAGCACCCCCGGACTAGCGGGAGGGCCGGGAGAGACCCAGTACTTC; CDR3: CASTPGLAGGPGETQYF
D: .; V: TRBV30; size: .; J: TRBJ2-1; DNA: TGTGCCTGGACGGAGGGCCCCTACAATGAGCAGTTCTTC; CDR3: CAWTEGPYNEQFF
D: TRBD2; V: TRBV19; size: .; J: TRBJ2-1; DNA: TGTGCCAGTAGTCCGAGGGCGGGAGGTCCCCAGTTCTTC; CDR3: CASSPRAGGPQFF
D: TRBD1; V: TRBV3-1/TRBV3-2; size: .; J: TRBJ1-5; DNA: TGTGCCAGCAGCCCCCAGGGGGCGCGTGCTCAGCCCCAGCATTTT; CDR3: CASSPQGARAQPQHF
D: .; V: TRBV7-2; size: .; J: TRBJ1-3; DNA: TGTGCCAGCAGCTTAGACCGGGGCTCTGGAAACACCATATATTTT; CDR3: CASSLDRGSGNTIYF
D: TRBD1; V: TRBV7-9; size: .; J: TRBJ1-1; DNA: TGTGCCAGCAGCTTTAACAGGGGGGTGAACACTGAAGCTTTCTTT; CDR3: CASSFNRGVNTEAFF
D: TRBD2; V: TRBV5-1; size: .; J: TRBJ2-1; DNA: TGCGCCAGCAGCTTGTACCGGACCGGGGGGTTTGATGGGTACAATGAGCAGTTCTTC; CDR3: CASSLYRTGGFDGYNEQFF
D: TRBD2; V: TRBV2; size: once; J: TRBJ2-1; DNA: TGTGCCAGCAGTGACCGACTAGCGGGAGGTCACAATGAGCAGTTCTTC; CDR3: CASSDRLAGGHNEQFF
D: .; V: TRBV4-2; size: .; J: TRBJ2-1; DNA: TGTGCCAGCAGCCTAGCAGGGGTCAGTGAGCAGTTCTTC; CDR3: CASSLAGVSEQFF
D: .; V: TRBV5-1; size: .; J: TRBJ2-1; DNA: TGCGCCAGCAGCTTGGCCCTAAATGAGCAGTTCTTC; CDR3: CASSLALNEQFF
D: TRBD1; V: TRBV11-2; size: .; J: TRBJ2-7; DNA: TGTGCCAGCAGCCAAGACCCAGGGGGTGAGCAGTACTTC; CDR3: CASSQDPGGEQYF
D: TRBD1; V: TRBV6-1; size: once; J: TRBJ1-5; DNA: TGTGCCAGCAGTGAAGCCCCACCGGGACAGGGGAGGCAGCCCCAGCATTTT; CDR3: CASSEAPPGQGRQPQHF
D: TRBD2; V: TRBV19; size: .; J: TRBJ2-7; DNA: TGTGCCAGTAGTATCACGGGAGGCTACTACGAGCAGTACTTC; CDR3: CASSITGGYYEQYF
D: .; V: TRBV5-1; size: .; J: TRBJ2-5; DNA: TGCGCCAGCAGCTTGGCCCCTACCGGGGGTGAGACCCAGTACTTC; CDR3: CASSLAPTGGETQYF
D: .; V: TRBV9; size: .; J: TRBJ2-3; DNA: TGTGCCAGCAGCGTAGCTACCGGAGTTCCAGATACGCAGTATTTT; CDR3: CASSVATGVPDTQYF
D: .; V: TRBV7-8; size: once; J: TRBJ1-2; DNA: TGTGCCAGCAGCCGATCCCCGGACAGAGGGATCGGCTACACCTTC; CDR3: CASSRSPDRGIGYTF
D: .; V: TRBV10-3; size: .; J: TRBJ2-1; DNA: TGTGCCATCAGTGGACGGGAGCTTCGTAATGAGCAGTTCTTC; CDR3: CAISGRELRNEQFF
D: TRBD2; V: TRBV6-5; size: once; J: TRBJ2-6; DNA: TGTGCCAGCCTTTACTGGGGGAGGGCTGGGGCCAACGTCCTGACTTTC; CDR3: CASLYWGRAGANVLTF
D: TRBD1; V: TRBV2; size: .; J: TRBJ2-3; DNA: TGTGCCAGCAGTGTCGGAAACAGGGGCTATAGCACAGATACGCAGTATTTT; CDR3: CASSVGNRGYSTDTQYF
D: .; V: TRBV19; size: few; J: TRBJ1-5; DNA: TGTGCCAGTAGTATGTGGCAGGGGTATAGCAATCAGCCCCAGCATTTT; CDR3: CASSMWQGYSNQPQHF
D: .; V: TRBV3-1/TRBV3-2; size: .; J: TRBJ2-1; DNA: TGTGCCAGCAGCCAAGTGCTAGGGGGCTACACGGGAGTGTTCTACAATGAGCAGTTCTTC; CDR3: CASSQVLGGYTGVFYNEQFF
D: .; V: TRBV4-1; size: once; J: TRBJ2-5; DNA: TGCGCCAGCAGCCAAGGACGAGGCCTCGACCTCCAAGAGACCCAGTACTTC; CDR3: CASSQGRGLDLQETQYF
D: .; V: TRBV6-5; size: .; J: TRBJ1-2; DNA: TGTGCCAGCAAATTTACCAGGGAAACCCCGTATGGCTACACCTTC; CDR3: CASKFTRETPYGYTF
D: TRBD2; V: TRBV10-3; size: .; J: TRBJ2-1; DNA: TGTGCCATCAGTGTAGGGATCGATCGTCAGCGGGAGACCTACAATGAGCAGTTCTTC; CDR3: CAISVGIDRQRETYNEQFF
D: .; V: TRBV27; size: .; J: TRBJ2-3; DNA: TGTGCCAGCAAAGGTCTGGGGGGTTTTAGCACAGATACGCAGTATTTT; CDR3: CASKGLGGFSTDTQYF
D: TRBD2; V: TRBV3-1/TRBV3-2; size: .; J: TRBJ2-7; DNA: TGTGCCAGCAGCCAAGGGCTAGCGGACCCCTCCTACGAGCAGTACTTC; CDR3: CASSQGLADPSYEQYF
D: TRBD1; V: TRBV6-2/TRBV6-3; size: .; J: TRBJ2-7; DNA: TGTGCCAGCAGTTACCGGCCGGGACAGGGTCTAATGGAGCAGTACTTC; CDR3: CASSYRPGQGLMEQYF
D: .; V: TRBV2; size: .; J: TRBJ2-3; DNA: TGTGCCAGCAGTGGAGCTACTGGAGGCACAGATACGCAGTATTTT; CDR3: CASSGATGGTDTQYF
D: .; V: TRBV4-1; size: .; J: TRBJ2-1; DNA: TGCGCCAGCACGCCGCCGCTACCCCGGGGCTACAATGAGCAGTTCTTC; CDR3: CASTPPLPRGYNEQFF